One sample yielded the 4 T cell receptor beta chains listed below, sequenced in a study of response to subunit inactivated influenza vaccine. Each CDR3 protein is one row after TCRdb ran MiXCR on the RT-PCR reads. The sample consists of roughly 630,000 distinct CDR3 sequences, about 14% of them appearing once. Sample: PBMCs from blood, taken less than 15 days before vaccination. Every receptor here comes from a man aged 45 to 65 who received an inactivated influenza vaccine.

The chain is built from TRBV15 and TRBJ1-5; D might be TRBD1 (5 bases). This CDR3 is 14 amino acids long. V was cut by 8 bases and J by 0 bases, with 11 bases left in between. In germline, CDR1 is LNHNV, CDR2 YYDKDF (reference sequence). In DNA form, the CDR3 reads TGTGCCACCGGAGACAGTTATAGCAATCAGCCCCAGCATTTT. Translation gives CATGDSYSNQPQHF. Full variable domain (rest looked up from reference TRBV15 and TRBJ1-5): DAMVIQNPRYQVTQFGKPVTLSCSQTLNHNVMYWYQQKSSQAPKLLFHYYDKDFNNEADTPDNFQSRRPNTSFCFLDIRSPGLGDTAMYLCATGDSYSNQPQHFGDGTRLSIL.

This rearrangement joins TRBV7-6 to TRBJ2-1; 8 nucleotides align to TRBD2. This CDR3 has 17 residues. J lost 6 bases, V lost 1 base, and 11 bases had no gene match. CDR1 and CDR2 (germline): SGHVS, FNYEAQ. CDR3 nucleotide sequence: TGTGCCAGCAGCTTAGGGGGTGGTGGACTAGCTGTCAATGAGCAGTTCTTC. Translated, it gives CASSLGGGGLAVNEQFF.

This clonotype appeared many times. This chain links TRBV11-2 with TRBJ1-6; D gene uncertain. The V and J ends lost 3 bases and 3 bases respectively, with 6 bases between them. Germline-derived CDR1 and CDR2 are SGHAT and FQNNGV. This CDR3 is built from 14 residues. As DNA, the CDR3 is TGTGCCAGCAGCTTGGGAGGCTATAATTCACCCCTCCACTTT. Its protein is CASSLGGYNSPLHF.

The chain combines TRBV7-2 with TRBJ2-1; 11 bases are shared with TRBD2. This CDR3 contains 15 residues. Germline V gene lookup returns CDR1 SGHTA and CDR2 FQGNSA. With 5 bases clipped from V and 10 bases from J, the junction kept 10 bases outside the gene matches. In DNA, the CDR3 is TGTGCCAGCAGCCCGTCGATGGGGACTAGCGGAGAGCAGTTCTTC. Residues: CASSPSMGTSGEQFF.